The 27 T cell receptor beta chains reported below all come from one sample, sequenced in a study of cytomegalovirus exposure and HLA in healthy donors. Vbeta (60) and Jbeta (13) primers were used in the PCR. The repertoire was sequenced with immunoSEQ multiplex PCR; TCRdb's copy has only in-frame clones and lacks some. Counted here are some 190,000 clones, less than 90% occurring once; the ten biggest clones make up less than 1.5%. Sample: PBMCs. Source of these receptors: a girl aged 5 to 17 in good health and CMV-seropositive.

The DNA of the CDR3 is TGTGCCAGCACCCAGGGTTATGATTTCGGACTAGAAGAGACCCAGTACTTC. Its protein is CASTQGYDFGLEETQYF. The rearrangement uses TRBV5-6 and TRBJ2-5; 7 bases fit TRBD2. With 6 bases clipped from V and 3 bases from J, the junction kept 17 bases outside the gene matches. CDR1 is SGHDT and CDR2 is YYEEEE in the germline V gene. There are 17 residues in the CDR3.

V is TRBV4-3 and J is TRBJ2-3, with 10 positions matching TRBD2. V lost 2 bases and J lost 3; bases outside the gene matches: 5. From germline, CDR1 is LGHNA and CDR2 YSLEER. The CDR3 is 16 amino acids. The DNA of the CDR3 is TGCGCCAGCAGCCAACGACTAGCGGGCGGGACAGATACGCAGTATTTT. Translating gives CASSQRLAGGTDTQYF.

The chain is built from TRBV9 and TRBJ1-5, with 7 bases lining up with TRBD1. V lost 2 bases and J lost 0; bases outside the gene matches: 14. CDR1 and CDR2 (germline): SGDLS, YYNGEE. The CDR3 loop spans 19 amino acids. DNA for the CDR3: TGTGCCAGCAGCGTCGGACTCCAGGGGGAGCCCTATAGCAATCAGCCCCAGCATTTT. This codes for CASSVGLQGEPYSNQPQHF.

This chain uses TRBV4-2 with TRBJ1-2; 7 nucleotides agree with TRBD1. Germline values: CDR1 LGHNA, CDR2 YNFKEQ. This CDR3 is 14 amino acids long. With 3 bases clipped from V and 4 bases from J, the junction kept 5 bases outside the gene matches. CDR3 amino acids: CASSHEDRSYGYTF. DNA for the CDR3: TGTGCCAGCAGCCACGAGGACAGGAGCTATGGCTACACCTTC.

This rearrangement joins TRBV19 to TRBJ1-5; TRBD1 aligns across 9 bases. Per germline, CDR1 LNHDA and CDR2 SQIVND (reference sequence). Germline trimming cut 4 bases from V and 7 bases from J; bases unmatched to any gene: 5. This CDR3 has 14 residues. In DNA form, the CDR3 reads TGTGCCAGTAGTACTGACAGGGGGAAACAGCCCCAGCATTTT. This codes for CASSTDRGKQPQHF.

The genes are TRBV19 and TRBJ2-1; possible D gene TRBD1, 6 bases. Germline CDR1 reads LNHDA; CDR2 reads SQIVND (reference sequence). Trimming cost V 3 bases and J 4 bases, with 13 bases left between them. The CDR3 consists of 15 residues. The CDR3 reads CASSITAGDYNEQFF. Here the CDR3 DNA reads TGTGCCAGTAGTATCACCGCAGGGGATTACAATGAGCAGTTCTTC.

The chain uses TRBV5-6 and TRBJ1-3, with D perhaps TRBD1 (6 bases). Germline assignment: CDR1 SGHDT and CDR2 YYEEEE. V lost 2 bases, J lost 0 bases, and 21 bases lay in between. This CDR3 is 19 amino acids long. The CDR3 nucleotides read TGTGCCAGCAGCTTTGGGCCAGGGGCAGTACTACACTCTGGAAACACCATATATTTT. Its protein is CASSFGPGAVLHSGNTIYF.

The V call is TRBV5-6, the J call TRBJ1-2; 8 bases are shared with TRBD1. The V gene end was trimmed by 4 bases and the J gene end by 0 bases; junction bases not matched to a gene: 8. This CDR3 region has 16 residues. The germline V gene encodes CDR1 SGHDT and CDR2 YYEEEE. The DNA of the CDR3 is TGTGCCAGCAGCGCCGGGACAGGATTAGCTAACTATGGCTACACCTTC. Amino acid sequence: CASSAGTGLANYGYTF.

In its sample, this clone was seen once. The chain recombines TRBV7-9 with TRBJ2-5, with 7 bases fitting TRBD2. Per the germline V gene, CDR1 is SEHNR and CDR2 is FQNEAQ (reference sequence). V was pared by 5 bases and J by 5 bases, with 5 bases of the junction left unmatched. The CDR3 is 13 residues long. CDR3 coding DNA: TGTGCCAGCAGCCTCGTGGGGGGGGAGACCCAGTACTTC. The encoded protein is CASSLVGGETQYF. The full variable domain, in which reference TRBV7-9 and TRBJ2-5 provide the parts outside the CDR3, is DTGVSQNPRHKITKRGQNVTFRCDPISEHNRLYWYRQTLGQGPEFLTYFQNEAQLEKSRLLSDRFSAERPKGSFSTLEIQRTEQGDSAMYLCASSLVGGETQYFGPGTRLLVL.

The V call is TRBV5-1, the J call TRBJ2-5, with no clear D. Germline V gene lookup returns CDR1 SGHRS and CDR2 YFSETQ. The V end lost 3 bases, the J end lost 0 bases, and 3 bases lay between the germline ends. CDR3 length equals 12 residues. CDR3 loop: CASSSYQETQYF. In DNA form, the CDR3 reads TGCGCCAGCAGCTCATACCAAGAGACCCAGTACTTC.

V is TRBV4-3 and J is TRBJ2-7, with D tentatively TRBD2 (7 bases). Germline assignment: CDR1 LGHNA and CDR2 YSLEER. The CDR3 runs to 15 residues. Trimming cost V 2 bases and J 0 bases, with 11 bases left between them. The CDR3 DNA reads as TGCGCCAGCAGCCAAATAGGGGGGGGCTCCTACGAGCAGTACTTC. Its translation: CASSQIGGGSYEQYF.

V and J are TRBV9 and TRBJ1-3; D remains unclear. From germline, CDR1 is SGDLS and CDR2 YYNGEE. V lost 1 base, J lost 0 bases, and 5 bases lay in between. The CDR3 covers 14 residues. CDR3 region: CASSVSNSGNTIYF. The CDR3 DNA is TGTGCCAGCAGCGTATCCAACTCTGGAAACACCATATATTTT. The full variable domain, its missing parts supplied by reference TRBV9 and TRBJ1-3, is DSGVTQTPKHLITATGQRVTLRCSPRSGDLSVYWYQQSLDQGLQFLIQYYNGEERAKGNILERFSAQQFPDLHSELNLSSLELGDSALYFCASSVSNSGNTIYFGEGSWLTVV.

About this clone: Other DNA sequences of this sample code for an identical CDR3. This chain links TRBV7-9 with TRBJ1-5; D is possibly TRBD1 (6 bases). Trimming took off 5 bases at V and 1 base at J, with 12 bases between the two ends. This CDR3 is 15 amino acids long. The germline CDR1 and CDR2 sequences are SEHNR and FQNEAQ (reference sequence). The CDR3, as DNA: TGTGCCAGCAGCCTCGGGGGGCAGAGCAATCAGCCCCAGCATTTT. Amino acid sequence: CASSLGGQSNQPQHF.

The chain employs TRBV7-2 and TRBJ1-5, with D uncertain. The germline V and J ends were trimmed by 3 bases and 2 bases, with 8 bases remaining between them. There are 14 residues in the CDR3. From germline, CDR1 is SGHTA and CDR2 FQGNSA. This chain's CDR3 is CASSLRVGNQPQHF. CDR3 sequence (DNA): TGTGCCAGCAGCTTGAGGGTTGGCAATCAGCCCCAGCATTTT.

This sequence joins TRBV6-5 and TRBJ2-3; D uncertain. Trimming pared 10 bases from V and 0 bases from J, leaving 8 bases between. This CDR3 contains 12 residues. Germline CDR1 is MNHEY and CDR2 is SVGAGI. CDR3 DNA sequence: TGTGCCACCCGAACAAGCACAGATACGCAGTATTTT. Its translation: CATRTSTDTQYF.

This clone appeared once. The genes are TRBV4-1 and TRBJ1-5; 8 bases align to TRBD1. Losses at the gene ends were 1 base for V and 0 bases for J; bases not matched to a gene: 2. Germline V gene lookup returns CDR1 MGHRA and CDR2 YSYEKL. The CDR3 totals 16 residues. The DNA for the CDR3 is TGCGCCAGCAGCCAAGTGACAGGGGTTAGCAATCAGCCCCAGCATTTT. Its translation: CASSQVTGVSNQPQHF.

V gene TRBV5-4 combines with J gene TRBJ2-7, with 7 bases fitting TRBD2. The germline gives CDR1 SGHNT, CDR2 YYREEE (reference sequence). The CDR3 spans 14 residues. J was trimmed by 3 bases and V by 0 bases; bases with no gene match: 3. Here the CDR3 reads CASSLGLADYEQYF. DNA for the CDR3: TGTGCCAGCAGCTTGGGGCTAGCGGACTACGAGCAGTACTTC.

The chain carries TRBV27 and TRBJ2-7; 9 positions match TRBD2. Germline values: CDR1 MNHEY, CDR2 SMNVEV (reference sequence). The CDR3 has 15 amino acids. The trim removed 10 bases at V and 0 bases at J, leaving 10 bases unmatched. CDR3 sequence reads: CATKRVAGDSYEQYF. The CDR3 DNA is TGTGCCACTAAGAGGGTAGCGGGAGACTCCTACGAGCAGTACTTC.

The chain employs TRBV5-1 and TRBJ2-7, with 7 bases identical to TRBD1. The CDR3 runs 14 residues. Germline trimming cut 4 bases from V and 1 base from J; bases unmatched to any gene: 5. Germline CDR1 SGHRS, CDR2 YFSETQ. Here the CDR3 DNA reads TGCGCCAGCAGCCTGGGGGACAGTTCCTACGAGCAGTACTTC. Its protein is CASSLGDSSYEQYF.

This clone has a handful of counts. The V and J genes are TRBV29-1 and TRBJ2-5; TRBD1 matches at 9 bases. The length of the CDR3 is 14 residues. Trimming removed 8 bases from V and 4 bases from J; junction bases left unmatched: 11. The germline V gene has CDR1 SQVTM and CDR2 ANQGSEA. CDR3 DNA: TGCAGCTCTGTACAGGGGGCGGTTGGAGAGACCCAGTACTTC. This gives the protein CSSVQGAVGETQYF.

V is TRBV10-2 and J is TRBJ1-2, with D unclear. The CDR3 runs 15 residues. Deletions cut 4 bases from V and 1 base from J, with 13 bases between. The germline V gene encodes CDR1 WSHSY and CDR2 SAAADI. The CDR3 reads CASSGAREFNYGYTF. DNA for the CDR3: TGCGCCAGCAGTGGGGCTCGGGAGTTTAACTATGGCTACACCTTC.

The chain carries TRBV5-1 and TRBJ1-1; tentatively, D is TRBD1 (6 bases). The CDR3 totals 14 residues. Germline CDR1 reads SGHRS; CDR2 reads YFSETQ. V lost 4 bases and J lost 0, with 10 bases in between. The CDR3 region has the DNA TGCGCCAGCAGCGCGGACAGCATGAACACTGAAGCTTTCTTT. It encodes CASSADSMNTEAFF.

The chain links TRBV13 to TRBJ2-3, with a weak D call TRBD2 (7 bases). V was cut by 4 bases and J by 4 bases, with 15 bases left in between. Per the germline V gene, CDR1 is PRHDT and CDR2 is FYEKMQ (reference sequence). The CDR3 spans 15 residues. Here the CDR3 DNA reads TGTGCCAGCAGCTGGTTGGGGGAGGGGGCAGATACGCAGTATTTT. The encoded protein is CASSWLGEGADTQYF.

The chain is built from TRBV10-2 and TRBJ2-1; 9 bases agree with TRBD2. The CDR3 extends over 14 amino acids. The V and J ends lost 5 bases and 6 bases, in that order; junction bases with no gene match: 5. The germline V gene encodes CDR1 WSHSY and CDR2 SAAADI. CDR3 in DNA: TGCGCCAGCAGTATACTAGCGGGTGGCAATGAGCAGTTCTTC. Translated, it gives CASSILAGGNEQFF.

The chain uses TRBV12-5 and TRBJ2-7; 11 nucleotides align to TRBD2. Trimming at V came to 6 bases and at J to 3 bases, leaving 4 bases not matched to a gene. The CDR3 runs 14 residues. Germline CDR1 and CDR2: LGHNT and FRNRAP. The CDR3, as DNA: TGTGCTAGTGGCCCGGGACTAGCGGACTACGAGCAGTACTTC. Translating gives CASGPGLADYEQYF.

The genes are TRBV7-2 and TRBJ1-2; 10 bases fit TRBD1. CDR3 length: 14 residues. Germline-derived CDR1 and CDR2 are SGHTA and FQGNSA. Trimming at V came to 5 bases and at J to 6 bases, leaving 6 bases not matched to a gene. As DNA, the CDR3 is TGTGCCAGCAGCGGACGACAGGGGGCTGATGGCTACACCTTC. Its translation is CASSGRQGADGYTF.

This CDR3 reads CASSLSRTSVSYEQYF. The CDR3, as DNA: TGTGCCAGCAGTTTATCCCGAACTAGCGTCTCCTACGAGCAGTACTTC. V is TRBV27 and J is TRBJ2-7, with TRBD2 identical over 7 bases. The CDR3 spans 16 residues. V was pared by 0 bases and J by 0 bases, with 5 bases of the junction left unmatched. In germline, CDR1 is MNHEY, CDR2 SMNVEV (reference sequence).